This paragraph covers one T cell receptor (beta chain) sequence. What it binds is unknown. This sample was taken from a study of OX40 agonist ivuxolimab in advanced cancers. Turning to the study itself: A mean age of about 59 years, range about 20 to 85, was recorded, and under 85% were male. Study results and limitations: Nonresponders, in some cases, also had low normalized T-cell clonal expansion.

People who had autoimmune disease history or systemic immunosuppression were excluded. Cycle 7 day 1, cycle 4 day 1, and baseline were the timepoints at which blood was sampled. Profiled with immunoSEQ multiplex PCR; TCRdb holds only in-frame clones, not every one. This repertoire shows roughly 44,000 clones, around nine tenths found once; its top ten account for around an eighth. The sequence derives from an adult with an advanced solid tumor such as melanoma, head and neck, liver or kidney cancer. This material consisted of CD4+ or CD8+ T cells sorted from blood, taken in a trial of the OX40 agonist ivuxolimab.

CDR3 in DNA: TGTGCCAGCAGTTGGGGGACTTTCGTAGGCACTGAAGCTTTCTTT. Its translation: CASSWGTFVGTEAFF. J is TRBJ1-1 and V is TRBV27; the D gene is possibly TRBD1 (5 bases). This CDR3 has 15 residues. The V gene lost 4 bases and the J gene lost 4 bases, with 16 bases spanning the gap. Germline CDR1 and CDR2: MNHEY and SMNVEV (reference sequence).